Here is one T cell receptor (beta chain) with its context. This CDR3 is 15 amino acids long. In germline, CDR1 is MNHNS, CDR2 SASEGT. Trimming left V 7 bases short and J 3 bases short, with 15 bases between. Generated by immunoSEQ multiplex PCR, the TCRdb table keeps only in-frame clones and is missing some. Of approximately 88,000 clones listed, about 87% were seen once; the top ten hold 1.6%. This sample is drawn from a study of T cells after somatic rescue of genetic block. This TCR was recovered from a woman aged 18 to 35. The sequencing sample was made of peripheral blood mononuclear cells (PBMCs). This sequence joins TRBV6-1 and TRBJ1-4; D not resolved. For the CDR3, the DNA is TGTGCCAGCAACGGGAATGGCCACGCTAATGAAAAACTGTTTTTT. It yields the protein CASNGNGHANEKLFF.